A selection of T cell receptor beta chains follows, all from one sample in a study of blood T cell repertoires in COVID-19. The data were produced by immunoSEQ multiplex PCR, yet TCRdb's version contains in-frame clones alone and is incomplete. The data show about 190,000 clones, about 85% seen once. The sample was peripheral blood. These receptors came from a human donor in a cohort sampled during active COVID-19. CDR3s leave out the opening cysteine and the closing phenylalanine or tryptophan. Not all rows give a size; the values are once, few, many and, for expanded clones, a class.

>TRBJ2-4|-|TRBV6-1
ASSEEGTGWDIQY
>TRBJ1-5|-|TRBV6-1
ASSVIARVTNQPQH
>TRBJ2-1|-|TRBV19
ASSIAAGGHNEQF
>TRBJ2-7|-|TRBV5-1
ASSLGLAGIYEQY
>TRBJ2-7|-|TRBV12-3/TRBV12-4
ASSRNGLREQY
>TRBJ2-2|-|TRBV7-8
ASSRQARLDTGELF
>TRBJ1-3|once|TRBV7-8
ASSSLDRLGGNTIY
>TRBJ2-7|-|TRBV3-1/TRBV3-2
ASSLRGTVTYEQY
>TRBJ1-2|-|TRBV28
ASSSTGRQYGYT
>TRBJ2-1|-|TRBV5-1
ASSLSDNEQF
>TRBJ1-5|-|TRBV28
ASKRSGNQPQH
>TRBJ2-1|-|TRBV7-8
ASSLEWTSLNYNEQF
>TRBJ2-1|-|TRBV25-1
ASRSVGGYNEQF
>TRBJ2-1|-|TRBV7-8
ASSGEQGYPYNEQF
>TRBJ2-6|once|TRBV28
ASRGAGANVLT
>TRBJ1-2|-|TRBV5-1
ASSLGGQGYGYT
>TRBJ1-6|-|TRBV5-1
ASSLQTGDNSPLH
>TRBJ1-1|few|TRBV4-1
ASSHRNTEAF